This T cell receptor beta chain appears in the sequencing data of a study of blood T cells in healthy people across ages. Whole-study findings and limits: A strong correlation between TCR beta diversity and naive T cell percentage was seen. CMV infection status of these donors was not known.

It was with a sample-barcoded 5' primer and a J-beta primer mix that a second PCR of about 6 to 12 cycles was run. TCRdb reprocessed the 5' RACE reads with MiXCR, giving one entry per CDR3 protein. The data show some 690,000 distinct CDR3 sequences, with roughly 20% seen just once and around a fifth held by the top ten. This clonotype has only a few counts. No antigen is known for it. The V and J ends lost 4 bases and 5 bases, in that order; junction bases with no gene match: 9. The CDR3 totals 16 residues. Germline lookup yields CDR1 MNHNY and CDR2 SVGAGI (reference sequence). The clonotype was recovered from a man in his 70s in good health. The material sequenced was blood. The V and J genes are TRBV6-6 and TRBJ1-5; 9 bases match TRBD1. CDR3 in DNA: TGTGCCAGCAGTTCTCGGGACAGGGAAAGAGATCAGCCCCAGCATTTT. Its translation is CASSSRDRERDQPQHF.